The 31 T cell receptor beta chains given below trace back to one sample, sequenced in a study of OX40 agonist ivuxolimab in advanced cancers. The assay was immunoSEQ multiplex PCR, and TCRdb's table has in-frame clones only and misses some. This table has about 15,000 clones, about 75% appearing once. Sequencing used CD4+ or CD8+ T cells sorted from blood, obtained in a trial of the OX40 agonist ivuxolimab. These receptors were obtained from an adult with an advanced solid tumor such as melanoma, head and neck, liver or kidney cancer.

This clone was observed a handful of times. V and J are TRBV11-2 and TRBJ2-1; 10 bases are a match to TRBD2. The germline V gene has CDR1 SGHAT and CDR2 FQNNGV. This CDR3 is 17 amino acids long. Trimming removed 1 base from V and 2 bases from J; junction bases left unmatched: 5. This CDR3 reads CASSLGSAGGAYNEQFF. As DNA, the CDR3 is TGTGCCAGCAGCTTAGGGTCAGCGGGAGGGGCCTACAATGAGCAGTTCTTC.

This clone came up a few times. This sequence joins TRBV10-2 and TRBJ2-1; D is ambiguous. The V end lost 6 bases, the J end lost 3 bases, and 3 bases lay between the germline ends. The CDR3 has 11 amino acids. Germline loops: CDR1 WSHSY, CDR2 SAAADI. Here the CDR3 reads CASRDYNEQFF. The CDR3 coding sequence is TGCGCCAGCAGGGACTACAATGAGCAGTTCTTC.

The chain recombines TRBV21-1 with TRBJ1-1. TRBV21-1 is a pseudogene segment. The CDR3 contains 14 residues. For the CDR3, the DNA is TGTGCCAGCAGCAAAAACTACAGGAACACTGAAGCTTTCTTT. Amino acids: CASSKNYRNTEAFF.

The chain recombines TRBV27 with TRBJ2-7; D is possibly TRBD2 (5 bases). Germline V CDR1 and CDR2: MNHEY, SMNVEV (reference sequence). This CDR3 is 15 amino acids long. The V end lost 5 bases, the J end lost 5 bases, and 19 bases lay between the germline ends. CDR3 loop: CASSNTGYRWDEQYF. In DNA form, the CDR3 reads TGTGCCAGCAGTAACACGGGGTACCGGTGGGACGAGCAGTACTTC.

Turning to this clone: A read error may produce the germline difference seen at one junction end. The genes are TRBV7-8 and TRBJ1-1; the D is unclear. CDR3 length: 11 residues. Per germline, CDR1 SGHVS and CDR2 FQNEAQ. This CDR3 reads CASSLNSEAFF. DNA for the CDR3: TGTGCCAGCAGCTTAAACAGTGAAGCTTTCTTT. Filled out from reference TRBV7-8 and TRBJ1-1, the complete variable domain reads GAGVSQSPRYKVAKRGQDVALRCDPISGHVSLFWYQQALGQGPEFLTYFQNEAQLDKSGLPSDRFFAERPEGSVSTLKIQRTQQEDSAVYLCASSLNSEAFFGQGTRLTVV.

The chain links TRBV28 to TRBJ2-7; D is undetermined. Between the trimmed V and J ends, which lost 3 bases and 6 bases, there was a span of 12 bases. This CDR3 is built from 13 residues. Germline CDR1 and CDR2: MDHEN and SYDVKM. For the CDR3, the DNA is TGTGCCAGCAGTTTGGGCAGGTGGGGCGAGCAGTACTTC. Its translation is CASSLGRWGEQYF.

CDR3 nucleotide sequence: TGTGCCACCCATTTGGGGCATAGCAATCAGCCCCAGCATTTT. Residues: CATHLGHSNQPQHF. The J gene is TRBJ1-5, the V gene TRBV15, with a weak D call TRBD1 (5 bases). Per germline, CDR1 LNHNV and CDR2 YYDKDF (reference sequence). V was clipped by 8 bases and J by 0 bases, with 11 bases between them. There are 14 residues in the CDR3. Full variable domain (missing parts from reference TRBV15 and TRBJ1-5): DAMVIQNPRYQVTQFGKPVTLSCSQTLNHNVMYWYQQKSSQAPKLLFHYYDKDFNNEADTPDNFQSRRPNTSFCFLDIRSPGLGDTAMYLCATHLGHSNQPQHFGDGTRLSIL.

The CDR3 reads CAWSTLAGVGEQYF. CDR3 sequence (DNA): TGTGCCTGGAGTACCCTAGCGGGAGTTGGCGAGCAGTACTTC. V is TRBV30 and J is TRBJ2-7, with 10 bases matching TRBD2. The V gene end was trimmed by 2 bases and the J gene end by 6 bases; junction bases not matched to a gene: 7. Germline-derived CDR1 and CDR2 are GTSNPN and SVGIG (reference sequence). The CDR3 is 14 amino acids.

This sequence joins TRBV9 and TRBJ2-3; D perhaps matches TRBD2 (6 bases). The germline CDR1 and CDR2 sequences are SGDLS and YYNGEE. Trimming took 3 bases from V and 5 from J, leaving 16 bases between them. The CDR3 is made up of 15 amino acids. The CDR3 sequence: CASSGEGLARDTQYF. CDR3 nucleotides: TGTGCCAGCAGCGGAGAGGGACTCGCGCGAGATACGCAGTATTTT.

V usage is TRBV19 and J usage is TRBJ2-5; 8 bases line up with TRBD2. The germline CDR1 and CDR2 sequences are LNHDA and SQIVND (reference sequence). Unmatched junction bases numbered 9, after V lost 2 bases and J lost 4 bases. The CDR3 totals 16 residues. The CDR3 region is CASSIRRRGERETQYF. For the CDR3, the DNA is TGTGCCAGTAGTATAAGGAGGCGGGGGGAGAGAGAGACCCAGTACTTC.

By share of the sample, this clone is medium-sized. This chain connects TRBV6-1 to TRBJ2-1; tentative D call: TRBD2 (5 bases). The CDR3 loop spans 15 amino acids. Looked up from germline, CDR1 is MNHNS and CDR2 is SASEGT. Deletions cut 0 bases from V and 5 bases from J, with 11 bases between. The CDR3 sequence is CASSEAGIGDNEQFF. DNA for the CDR3: TGTGCCAGCAGTGAAGCCGGGATAGGCGACAATGAGCAGTTCTTC.

This clone has just a few counts. J is TRBJ2-3 and V is TRBV5-1; D possibly uses TRBD1 or TRBD2 (6 bases each). V lost 6 bases and J lost 5, with 22 bases in between. CDR1 and CDR2 from the germline V gene are SGHRS and YFSETQ. The CDR3 spans 16 residues. The CDR3 loop reads CASNNVGGAGLDTQYF. The DNA for the CDR3 is TGCGCCAGCAACAACGTGGGGGGCGCGGGTCTAGATACGCAGTATTTT.

This chain connects TRBV28 to TRBJ2-7; 10 bases are a match to TRBD2. Germline V gives CDR1 MDHEN, CDR2 SYDVKM. V gave up 6 bases and J gave up 0 bases; unmatched junction bases: 8. The CDR3 contains 16 residues. CDR3 sequence reads: CASRFTSGDRSYEQYF. The CDR3 DNA sequence: TGTGCCAGCAGGTTCACTAGCGGGGATCGCTCCTACGAGCAGTACTTC.

This clone was seen a few times. The CDR3, as DNA: TGCGCCAGCAGCTCGACACAGGGATCCTACGAGCAGTACTTC. It encodes CASSSTQGSYEQYF. V is TRBV5-1 and J is TRBJ2-7, with a possible D match to TRBD1 (6 bases). V was trimmed by 3 bases and J by 1 base, leaving 11 bases between them. Germline CDR1 and CDR2: SGHRS and YFSETQ. The CDR3 sequence is 14 residues long.

The table lists this clone with a count of one. The genes are TRBV28 and TRBJ1-5; D is undetermined. This CDR3 has 17 residues. Between the trimmed V and J ends, which lost 5 bases and 0 bases, there was a span of 17 bases. Germline V CDR1 and CDR2: MDHEN, SYDVKM. The CDR3 sequence: CASSPLTQIYSNQPQHF. CDR3 coding DNA: TGTGCCAGCAGTCCCTTGACACAGATTTATAGCAATCAGCCCCAGCATTTT. Full variable domain (missing parts from reference TRBV28 and TRBJ1-5): DVKVTQSSRYLVKRTGEKVFLECVQDMDHENMFWYRQDPGLGLRLIYFSYDVKMKEKGDIPEGYSVSREKKERFSLILESASTNQTSMYLCASSPLTQIYSNQPQHFGDGTRLSIL.

This chain connects TRBV5-6 to TRBJ1-2; maybe TRBD1 (5 bases). Germline CDR1 and CDR2: SGHDT and YYEEEE. This CDR3 contains 11 residues. Trimming took off 4 bases at V and 10 bases at J, with 11 bases between the two ends. The CDR3: CASSGIRDYTF. DNA of the CDR3: TGTGCCAGCAGCGGCATCAGGGACTACACCTTC.

This chain links TRBV2 with TRBJ1-1; D may be TRBD1 (6 bases). CDR3 length: 14 residues. The germline CDR1 and CDR2 sequences are SNHLY and FYNNEI. V was shortened by 7 bases and J by 0 bases, with 12 bases between the two germline ends. CDR3: CASKDRPMNTEAFF. CDR3 DNA sequence: TGTGCCAGCAAGGACAGACCAATGAACACTGAAGCTTTCTTT.

The gene calls are TRBV29-1 and TRBJ2-7, with D tentatively TRBD1 or TRBD2 (5 bases each). The CDR3 extends over 14 amino acids. Between the trimmed V and J ends, which lost 6 bases and 2 bases, there was a span of 17 bases. Germline CDR1 is SQVTM and CDR2 is ANQGSEA. Written as DNA, the CDR3 is TGCAGCGTCGCATCCGGGACGGAGACCTACGAGCAGTACTTC. Protein sequence: CSVASGTETYEQYF.

This sequence joins TRBV30 and TRBJ2-3; TRBD2 matches at 7 bases. V lost 3 bases, J lost 2 bases, and 5 bases stayed unmatched. CDR1 and CDR2 (germline): GTSNPN, SVGIG (reference sequence). This CDR3 has 14 residues. Here the CDR3 DNA reads TGTGCCTGGAGCCCGGGACTACTCACAGATACGCAGTATTTT. Protein product: CAWSPGLLTDTQYF. The variable domain in full, completed from reference TRBV30 and TRBJ2-3, reads SQTIHQWPATLVQPVGSPLSLECTVEGTSNPNLYWYRQAAGRGLQLLFYSVGIGQISSEVPQNLSASRPQDRQFILSSKKLLLSDSGFYLCAWSPGLLTDTQYFGPGTRLTVL.

The genes are TRBV5-4 and TRBJ2-5; D perhaps matches TRBD2 (5 bases). The J call may not be correct, given that the DNA end is closer to TRBJ2-7. Germline V lookup: CDR1 SGHNT, CDR2 YYREEE (reference sequence). The CDR3 contains 11 residues. The CDR3 DNA follows: TGTGCCAGCAGCTCGGAGGCCGAGCAGTACTTC. The encoded protein is CASSSEAEQYF.

This clone was counted between two and nine times. A junction boundary mismatches the germline segment, possibly from a read error. The chain recombines TRBV2 with TRBJ1-2; D gene ambiguous. CDR3 length equals 12 residues. The germline gives CDR1 SNHLY, CDR2 FYNNEI. The CDR3 reads CASREGVYGYTF. In DNA, the CDR3 is TGTGCCAGCAGGGAAGGTGTCTATGGCTACACCTTC.

V usage is TRBV6-1 and J usage is TRBJ1-1, with D hard to call. V dropped 1 base and J dropped 10 bases, with 10 bases sitting between them. The CDR3 consists of 12 residues. Germline loops: CDR1 MNHNS, CDR2 SASEGT. This chain's CDR3 is CASSEGGGRAFF. DNA of the CDR3: TGTGCCAGCAGTGAAGGAGGCGGTCGAGCTTTCTTT.

This clone was observed a few times. The CDR3 here is CASSVLETQYF. The CDR3 region has the DNA TGCGCCAGCAGTGTATTAGAGACCCAGTACTTC. This rearrangement joins TRBV10-1 to TRBJ2-5; no clear D. The CDR3 runs 11 residues. V lost 4 bases, J lost 4 bases, and 4 bases lay in between. Germline CDR1 and CDR2: WNHNN and SYGVQD (reference sequence).

This rearrangement joins TRBV7-9 to TRBJ2-2; TRBD2 is a possible D gene (6 bases). This CDR3 region has 15 residues. The germline V and J ends were trimmed by 0 bases and 4 bases, with 9 bases remaining between them. CDR1 SEHNR and CDR2 FQNEAQ come from the germline V gene (reference sequence). The DNA for the CDR3 is TGTGCCAGCAGCTTAGCTGGGGGGATCACCGGGGAGCTGTTTTTT. Protein: CASSLAGGITGELFF.

A few counts support this clone. The chain carries TRBV6-6 and TRBJ2-7; the match to TRBD1 covers 11 bases. The germline V gene encodes CDR1 MNHNY and CDR2 SVGAGI (reference sequence). The CDR3 spans 15 residues. V lost 6 bases, J lost 12 bases, and 16 bases stayed unmatched. The CDR3 reads CASSNSPGQGGRWYF. In DNA form, the CDR3 reads TGTGCCAGCAGCAATTCCCCGGGACAGGGGGGACGGTGGTACTTC.

The chain recombines TRBV7-4 with TRBJ1-2, with 10 positions matching TRBD1. This CDR3 contains 16 residues. Per the germline V gene, CDR1 is SGHVT and CDR2 is SQSDAQ. V shed 0 bases and J 4 bases; nucleotides not matched to a gene: 5. The CDR3 nucleotides read TGTGCCAGCAGCTTAGCGGAGGGACAGGGGATCTATGGCTACACCTTC. Its protein is CASSLAEGQGIYGYTF.

The J gene is TRBJ2-7, the V gene TRBV11-2; tentative D call: TRBD1 (5 bases). The V and J ends lost 2 bases and 4 bases respectively, with 12 bases between them. Germline V gene data show CDR1 as SGHAT and CDR2 as FQNNGV. The CDR3 has 14 amino acids. The CDR3 loop is CASSLPGQQYEQYF. CDR3 sequence (DNA): TGTGCCAGCAGCTTACCCGGACAACAATACGAGCAGTACTTC.

The chain has TRBV4-1 and TRBJ2-7; 8 bases map to TRBD2. The CDR3 runs 15 residues. Germline-derived CDR1 and CDR2 are MGHRA and YSYEKL. J was trimmed by 6 bases and V by 0 bases; bases with no gene match: 7. CDR3: CASSQDQAGALEQYF. CDR3 nucleotides: TGCGCCAGCAGCCAAGATCAAGCGGGAGCGCTCGAGCAGTACTTC.

In its sample, this clone was seen once. This sequence joins TRBV5-6 and TRBJ2-5; TRBD2 might be the D (5 bases). The V and J ends lost 3 bases and 5 bases respectively, with 14 bases between them. This CDR3 is built from 14 residues. From germline, CDR1 is SGHDT and CDR2 YYEEEE. This CDR3 is CASSSYTRGETQYF. In DNA form, the CDR3 reads TGTGCCAGCAGCTCCTACACCCGCGGGGAGACCCAGTACTTC.

CDR3 loop: CSVLRDPGANVLTF. For the CDR3, the DNA is TGCAGCGTTCTCCGGGACCCTGGGGCCAACGTCCTGACTTTC. The gene calls are TRBV29-1 and TRBJ2-6; either TRBD1 or TRBD2 may supply D (5 bases each). Germline CDR1 reads SQVTM; CDR2 reads ANQGSEA. The germline V and J ends were trimmed by 5 bases and 2 bases, with 10 bases remaining between them. CDR3 length: 14 residues. The entire variable domain, with the rest obtained from reference TRBV29-1 and TRBJ2-6, is as follows: SAVISQKPSRDICQRGTSLTIQCQVDSQVTMMFWYRQQPGQSLTLIATANQGSEATYESGFVIDKFPISRPNLTFSTLTVSNMSPEDSSIYLCSVLRDPGANVLTFGAGSRLTVL.

The table lists this clone with a few counts. This chain joins TRBV13 and TRBJ2-6; the D call may be TRBD1 or TRBD2 (5 bases each). This CDR3 spans 17 amino acids. With 4 bases removed from V and 0 bases from J, the gap between germline ends came to 13 bases. In germline, CDR1 is PRHDT, CDR2 FYEKMQ (reference sequence). CDR3 in amino acids: CASSSLEGTSGANVLTF. CDR3 DNA sequence: TGTGCCAGCAGCTCCCTCGAGGGGACCTCTGGGGCCAACGTCCTGACTTTC.